These 8 T cell receptor beta chains share one sample of origin, sequenced in a study of T cell repertoires in cytomegalovirus infection. MiXCR, run by TCRdb on the reads, gives a single entry per CDR3 protein. The table records around 630,000 distinct CDR3 sequences, 20% to 25% of them present only once. Sequenced material: CD8+ T cells from PBMCs. The source of these receptors is a human donor in good health (CMV status not recorded). Some clones in this sample may be carry-over from other donors' samples.

The table lists this clonotype with many counts. The CDR3 is CASSRLWDEQFF. CDR3 nucleotide sequence: TGTGCCAGCAGCCGCTTGTGGGATGAGCAGTTCTTC. This chain uses TRBV7-6 with TRBJ2-1, with D hard to call. Trimming left V 5 bases short and J 8 bases short, with 10 bases between. From germline, CDR1 is SGHVS and CDR2 FNYEAQ. This CDR3 contains 12 residues.

J is TRBJ2-2 and V is TRBV7-9, with D possibly matching TRBD1 (6 bases). The germline CDR1 and CDR2 sequences are SEHNR and FQNEAQ (reference sequence). This CDR3 spans 16 amino acids. The V and J ends lost 5 bases and 3 bases respectively, with 16 bases between them. CDR3 in amino acids: CASSQTDRTYTGELFF. The DNA of the CDR3 is TGTGCCAGCAGCCAAACGGACAGAACCTACACCGGGGAGCTGTTTTTT.

This clonotype was seen only a few times. The V gene is TRBV27, the J gene TRBJ1-2; the D gene is possibly TRBD1 (5 bases). The CDR3 is 13 residues long. Germline V lookup: CDR1 MNHEY, CDR2 SMNVEV (reference sequence). Deletions cut 10 bases from V and 4 bases from J, with 16 bases between. The CDR3 loop reads CATRSGTAYGYTF. The CDR3, as DNA: TGTGCCACCAGATCTGGGACGGCCTATGGCTACACCTTC.

This clonotype turned up a few times. The rearrangement joins TRBV4-2 to TRBJ2-1; D may be TRBD1 or TRBD2 (5 bases each). The CDR3 extends over 14 amino acids. Germline V lookup: CDR1 LGHNA, CDR2 YNFKEQ. V was shortened by 3 bases and J by 7 bases, with 13 bases between the two germline ends. CDR3 protein: CASSHPGPQNEQFF. In nucleotides, the CDR3 is TGTGCCAGCAGCCACCCGGGACCCCAAAATGAGCAGTTCTTC.

This clonotype was seen more than once but under ten times. This chain connects TRBV20-1 to TRBJ2-3; no definite D call. This CDR3 is built from 15 residues. The germline V gene encodes CDR1 DFQATT and CDR2 SNEGSKA (reference sequence). The V end was cut by 1 base, the J end by 2 bases, with 13 bases between. This CDR3 reads CSARGGRTNTDTQYF. CDR3 nucleotide sequence: TGCAGTGCTAGAGGCGGCAGGACGAACACAGATACGCAGTATTTT.

This clonotype was picked up many times. The chain joins TRBV12-3 or TRBV12-4 to TRBJ2-7, with D hard to call. The CDR3 spans 10 residues. The V gene lost 8 bases and the J gene lost 2 bases, with 4 bases spanning the gap. CDR3 in amino acids: CASFPYEQYV. The CDR3 coding sequence is TGTGCCAGCTTCCCCTACGAGCAGTACGTC.

This sequence joins TRBV20-1 and TRBJ1-1; the D is unclear. Trimming took 0 bases from V and 5 from J, leaving 16 bases between them. Germline CDR1 DFQATT, CDR2 SNEGSKA (reference sequence). The CDR3 length is 15 residues. CDR3 DNA sequence: TGCAGTGCTAGAGATAAACAAACATTTGGGACTGAAGCTTTCTTT. It yields the protein CSARDKQTFGTEAFF.

This clonotype was observed a few times. This chain joins TRBV25-1 and TRBJ2-7, with 11 bases aligning to TRBD1. From germline, CDR1 is MGHDK and CDR2 SYGVNS. With V trimmed by 5 bases and J by 4 bases, 4 bases remained unmatched. The CDR3 extends over 14 amino acids. The CDR3 sequence: CASSHRDRGYEQYF. The CDR3 DNA reads TGTGCCAGCAGTCATCGGGACAGGGGGTACGAGCAGTACTTC.